This paragraph reports one T cell receptor (beta chain). What it binds is not known. This specimen belongs to a study of vaccination and CD4 T cells after COVID-19. Study-level background: Control cultures, each given a CEFX pool, an HIV-1 Nef pool, or no peptide, were included. Broader study findings: Median counts of SARS-CoV-2-reactive clonotypes increased from around 20 to 38; this difference was not significant.

The Oncomine TCR Beta short-read assay was applied to DNA of cultured CD4+ T cells. Cultured CD4+ T cells were the source of extracted genomic DNA. TCRdb processed the PCR reads anew with MiXCR; each CDR3 protein has one entry. The sample has about 18,000 distinct CDR3 sequences, about 50% seen once. The CDR3 runs 16 residues. V dropped 0 bases and J dropped 5; count of bases not matched to a gene: 9. The V gene's germline CDR1 is SGHRS and CDR2 YFSETQ. The sample's treatment: roughly 11-day PBMC culture with coronavirus spike peptide pools or control peptides (ViraFEST assay). ViraFEST expanded antigen-specific T cells with peptide pools, then sequenced TCRs.

The V call is TRBV5-1, the J call TRBJ1-1; 8 bases line up with TRBD1. This clonotype was sampled from a human donor who had recovered from COVID-19. The material sequenced was CD4+ T cells from blood, cultured in vitro, taken before SARS-CoV-2 vaccination. The CDR3: CASSLAVGQGSTEAFF. The CDR3 DNA is TGCGCCAGCAGCTTGGCGGTCGGACAGGGCTCGACTGAAGCTTTCTTT. The full variable domain, rest sourced from reference TRBV5-1 and TRBJ1-1, is KAGVTQTPRYLIKTRGQQVTLSCSPISGHRSVSWYQQTPGQGLQFLFEYFSETQRNKGNFPGRFSGRQFSNSRSEMNVSTLELGDSALYLCASSLAVGQGSTEAFFGQGTRLTVV.